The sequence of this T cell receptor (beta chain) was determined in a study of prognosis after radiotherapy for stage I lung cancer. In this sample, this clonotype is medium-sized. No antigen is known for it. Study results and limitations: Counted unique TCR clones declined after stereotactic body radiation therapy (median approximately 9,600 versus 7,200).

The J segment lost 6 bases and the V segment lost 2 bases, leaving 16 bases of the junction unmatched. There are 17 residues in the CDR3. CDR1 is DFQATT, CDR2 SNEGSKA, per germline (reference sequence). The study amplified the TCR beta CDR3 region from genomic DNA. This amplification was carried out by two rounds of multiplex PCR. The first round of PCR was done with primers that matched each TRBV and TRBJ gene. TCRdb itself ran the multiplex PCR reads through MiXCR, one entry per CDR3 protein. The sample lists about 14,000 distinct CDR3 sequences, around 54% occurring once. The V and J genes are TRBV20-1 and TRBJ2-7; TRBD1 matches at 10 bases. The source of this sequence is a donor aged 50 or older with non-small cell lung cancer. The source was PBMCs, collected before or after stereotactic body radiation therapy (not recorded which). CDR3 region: CSARPKRYSGTGVEQYF. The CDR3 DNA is TGCAGTGCTAGACCGAAGAGATACTCCGGGACAGGGGTCGAGCAGTACTTC.